This TCR beta chain was identified during a study of radiotherapy plus CTLA-4 blockade in lung cancer. Study-wide background: For roughly 19% of patients, objective responses occurred, and approximately 33% had disease control.

Clones were sequenced by immunoSEQ multiplex PCR, and TCRdb holds only the in-frame ones, with some missing. Of 52,000 or so clones in the sample, approximately 84% were seen once. The CDR3 has 15 amino acids. The V end was cut by 0 bases, the J end by 6 bases, with 12 bases between. Germline CDR1 and CDR2: SGHAT and FQNNGV. Sequences were derived from peripheral blood, sampled from a patient treated with radiotherapy plus ipilimumab. The chain is built from TRBV11-2 and TRBJ2-1; the D gene is possibly TRBD2 (6 bases). This clonotype originated in a human donor with non-small cell lung cancer whose response to radiotherapy plus ipilimumab could not be evaluated. The CDR3 protein is CASSLEMGGPNEQFF. CDR3 DNA sequence: TGTGCCAGCAGCTTAGAGATGGGGGGACCCAATGAGCAGTTCTTC.